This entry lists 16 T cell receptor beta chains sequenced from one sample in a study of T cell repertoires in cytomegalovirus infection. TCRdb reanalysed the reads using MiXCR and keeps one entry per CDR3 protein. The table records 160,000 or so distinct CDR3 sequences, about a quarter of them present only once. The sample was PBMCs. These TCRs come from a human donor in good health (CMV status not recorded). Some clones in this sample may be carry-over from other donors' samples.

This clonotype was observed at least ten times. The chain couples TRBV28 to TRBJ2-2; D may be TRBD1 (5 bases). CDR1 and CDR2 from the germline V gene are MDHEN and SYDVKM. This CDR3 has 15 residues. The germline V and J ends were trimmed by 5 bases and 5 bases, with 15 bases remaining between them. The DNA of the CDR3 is TGTGCCAGCAGTCTCGACAGTCGTTGGACCGGGGAGCTGTTTTTT. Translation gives CASSLDSRWTGELFF.

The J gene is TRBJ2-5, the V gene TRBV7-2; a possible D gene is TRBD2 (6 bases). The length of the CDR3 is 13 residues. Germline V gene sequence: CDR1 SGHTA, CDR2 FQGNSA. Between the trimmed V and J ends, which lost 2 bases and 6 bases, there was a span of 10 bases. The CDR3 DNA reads TGTGCCAGCAGCTTATTGGGGGGACAGACCCAGTACTTC. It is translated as CASSLLGGQTQYF.

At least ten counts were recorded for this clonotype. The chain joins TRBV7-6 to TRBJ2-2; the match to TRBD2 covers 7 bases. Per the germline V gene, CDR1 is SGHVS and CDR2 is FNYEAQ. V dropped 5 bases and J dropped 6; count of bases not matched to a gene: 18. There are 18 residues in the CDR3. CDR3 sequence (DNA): TGTGCCAGCAGCCTAGGGCTTGGGCTAGCGGCCAGGGCCGGGGAGCTGTTTTTT. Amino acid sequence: CASSLGLGLAARAGELFF. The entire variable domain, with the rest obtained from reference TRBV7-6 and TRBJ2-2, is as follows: GAGVSQSPRYKVTKRGQDVALRCDPISGHVSLYWYRQALGQGPEFLTYFNYEAQQDKSGLPNDRFSAERPEGSISTLTIQRTEQRDSAMYRCASSLGLGLAARAGELFFGEGSRLTVL.

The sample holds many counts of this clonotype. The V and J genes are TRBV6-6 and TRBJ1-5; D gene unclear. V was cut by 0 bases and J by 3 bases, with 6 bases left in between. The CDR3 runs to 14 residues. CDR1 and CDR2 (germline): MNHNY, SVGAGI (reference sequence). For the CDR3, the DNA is TGTGCCAGCAGTTACTCAGGATTCAATCAGCCCCAGCATTTT. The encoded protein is CASSYSGFNQPQHF.

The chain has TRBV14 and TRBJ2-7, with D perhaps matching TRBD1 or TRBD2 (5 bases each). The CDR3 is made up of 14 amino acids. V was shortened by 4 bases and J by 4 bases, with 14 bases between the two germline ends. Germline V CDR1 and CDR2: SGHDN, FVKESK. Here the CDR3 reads CASSRDGLAYEQYF. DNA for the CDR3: TGTGCCAGCAGCCGGGACGGATTAGCGTACGAGCAGTACTTC.

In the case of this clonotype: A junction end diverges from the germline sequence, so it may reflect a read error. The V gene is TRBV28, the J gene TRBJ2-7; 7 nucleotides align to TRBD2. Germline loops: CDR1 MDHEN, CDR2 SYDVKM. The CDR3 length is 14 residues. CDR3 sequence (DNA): TGTGGCAGCAGTTTTCGACTAGCTCCTTACGAGCAGTACTTC. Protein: CGSSFRLAPYEQYF. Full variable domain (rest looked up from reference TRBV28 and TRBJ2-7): DVKVTQSSRYLVKRTGEKVFLECVQDMDHENMFWYRQDPGLGLRLIYFSYDVKMKEKGDIPEGYSVSREKKERFSLILESASTNQTSMYLCGSSFRLAPYEQYFGPGTRLTVT.

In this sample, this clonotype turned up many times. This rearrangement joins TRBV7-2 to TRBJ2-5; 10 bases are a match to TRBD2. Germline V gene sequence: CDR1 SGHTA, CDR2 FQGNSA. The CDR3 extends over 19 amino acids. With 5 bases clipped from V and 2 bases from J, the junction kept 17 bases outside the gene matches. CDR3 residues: CASSPRRASGGQSQETQYF. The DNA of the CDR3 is TGTGCCAGCAGCCCACGCCGAGCTAGCGGGGGCCAATCGCAAGAGACCCAGTACTTC.

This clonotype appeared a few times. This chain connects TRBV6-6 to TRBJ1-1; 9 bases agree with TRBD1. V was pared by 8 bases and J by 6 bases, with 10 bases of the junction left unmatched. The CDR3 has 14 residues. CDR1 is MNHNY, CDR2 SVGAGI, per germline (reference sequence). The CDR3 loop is CASDSGTGIAEAFF. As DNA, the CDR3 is TGTGCCAGCGACTCCGGGACAGGGATTGCTGAAGCTTTCTTT.

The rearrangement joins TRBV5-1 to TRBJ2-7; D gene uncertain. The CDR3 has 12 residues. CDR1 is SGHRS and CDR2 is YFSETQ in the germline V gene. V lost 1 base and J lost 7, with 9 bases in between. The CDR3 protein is CASSLSQVEQYF. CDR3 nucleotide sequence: TGCGCCAGCAGCTTGTCCCAGGTGGAGCAGTACTTC. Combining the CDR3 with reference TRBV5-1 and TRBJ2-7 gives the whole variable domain KAGVTQTPRYLIKTRGQQVTLSCSPISGHRSVSWYQQTPGQGLQFLFEYFSETQRNKGNFPGRFSGRQFSNSRSEMNVSTLELGDSALYLCASSLSQVEQYFGPGTRLTVT.

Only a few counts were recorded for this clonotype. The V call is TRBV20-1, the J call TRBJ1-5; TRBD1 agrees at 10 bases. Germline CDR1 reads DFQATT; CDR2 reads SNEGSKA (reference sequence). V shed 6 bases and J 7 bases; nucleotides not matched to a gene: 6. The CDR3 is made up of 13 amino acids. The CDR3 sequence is CSAHGTGDQPQHF. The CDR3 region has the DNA TGCAGTGCCCATGGGACAGGGGACCAGCCCCAGCATTTT.

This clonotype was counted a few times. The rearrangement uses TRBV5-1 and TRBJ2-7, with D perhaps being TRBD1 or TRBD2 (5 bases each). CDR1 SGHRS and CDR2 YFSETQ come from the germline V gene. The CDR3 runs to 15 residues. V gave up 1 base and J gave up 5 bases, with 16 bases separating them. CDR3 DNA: TGCGCCAGCAGCTTGAAGCTAGAGGGGAACCACGAGCAGTACTTC. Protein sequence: CASSLKLEGNHEQYF.

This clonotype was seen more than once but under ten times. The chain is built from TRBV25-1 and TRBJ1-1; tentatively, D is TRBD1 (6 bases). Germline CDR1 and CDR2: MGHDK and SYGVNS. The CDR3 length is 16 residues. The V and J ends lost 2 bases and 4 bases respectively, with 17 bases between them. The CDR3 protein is CASSEGWGLFSTEAFF. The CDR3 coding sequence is TGTGCCAGCAGTGAAGGGTGGGGGCTCTTCAGCACTGAAGCTTTCTTT.

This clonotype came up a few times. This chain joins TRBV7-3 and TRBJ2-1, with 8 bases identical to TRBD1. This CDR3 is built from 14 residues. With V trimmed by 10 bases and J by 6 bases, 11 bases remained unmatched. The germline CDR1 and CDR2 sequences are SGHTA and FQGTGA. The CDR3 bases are TGTGCCAACCGGGACAGGACTCGCGGCAATGAGCAGTTCTTC. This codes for CANRDRTRGNEQFF. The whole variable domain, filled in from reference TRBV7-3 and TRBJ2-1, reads GAGVSQTPSNKVTEKGKYVELRCDPISGHTALYWYRQSLGQGPEFLIYFQGTGAADDSGLPNDRFFAVRPEGSVSTLKIQRTERGDSAVYLCANRDRTRGNEQFFGPGTRLTVL.

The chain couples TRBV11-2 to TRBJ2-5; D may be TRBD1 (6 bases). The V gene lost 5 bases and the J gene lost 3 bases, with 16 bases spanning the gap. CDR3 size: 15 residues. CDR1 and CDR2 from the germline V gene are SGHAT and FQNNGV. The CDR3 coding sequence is TGTGCCAGCAGCGGGGATCGGACAGCCAAAGAGACCCAGTACTTC. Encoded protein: CASSGDRTAKETQYF.

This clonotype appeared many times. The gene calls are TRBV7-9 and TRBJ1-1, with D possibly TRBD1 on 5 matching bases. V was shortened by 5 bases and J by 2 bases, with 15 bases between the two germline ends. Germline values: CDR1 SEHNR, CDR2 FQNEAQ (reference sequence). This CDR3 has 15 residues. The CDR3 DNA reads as TGTGCCAGCAGCCCGGAGACAGTGGGTAACACTGAAGCTTTCTTT. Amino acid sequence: CASSPETVGNTEAFF.

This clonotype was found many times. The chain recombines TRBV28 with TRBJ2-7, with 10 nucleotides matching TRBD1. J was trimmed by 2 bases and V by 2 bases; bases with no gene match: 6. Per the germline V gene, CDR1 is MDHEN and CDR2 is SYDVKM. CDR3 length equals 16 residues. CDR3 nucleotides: TGTGCCAGCAGTTTACTCGGGACAGGGGTCACCTACGAGCAGTACTTC. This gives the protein CASSLLGTGVTYEQYF. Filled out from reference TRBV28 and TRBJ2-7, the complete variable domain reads DVKVTQSSRYLVKRTGEKVFLECVQDMDHENMFWYRQDPGLGLRLIYFSYDVKMKEKGDIPEGYSVSREKKERFSLILESASTNQTSMYLCASSLLGTGVTYEQYFGPGTRLTVT.